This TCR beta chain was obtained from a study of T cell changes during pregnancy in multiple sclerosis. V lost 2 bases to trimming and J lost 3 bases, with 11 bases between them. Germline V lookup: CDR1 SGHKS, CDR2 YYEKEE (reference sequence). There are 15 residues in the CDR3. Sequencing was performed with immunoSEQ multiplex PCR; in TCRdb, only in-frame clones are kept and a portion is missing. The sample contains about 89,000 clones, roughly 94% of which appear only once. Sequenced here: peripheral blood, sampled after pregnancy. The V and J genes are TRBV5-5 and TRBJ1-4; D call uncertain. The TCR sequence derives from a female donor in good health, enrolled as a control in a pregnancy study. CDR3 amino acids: CASSLVQLSNEKLFF. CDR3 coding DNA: TGTGCCAGCAGCTTAGTACAGCTCTCTAATGAAAAACTGTTTTTT.